A selection of T cell receptor beta chains follows, all from one sample in a study of long-term antiretroviral therapy in people with HIV. Here immunoSEQ multiplex PCR was the method, and the copy in TCRdb shows in-frame clones only, minus some. The sample includes 15,000 to 20,000 clones, roughly 71% of them seen just once. The sample was unsorted PBMCs, taken 2.5 years before starting antiretroviral therapy. The receptors shown here come from a woman aged 45-65 years with HIV. The CDR3 runs from the conserved cysteine through the conserved F or W. The order of the fields is J gene, D gene, V gene, CDR3 protein. A D gene is named only where the DNA matches it firmly.

TRBJ1-3,.,TRBV11-2,CASSPGRTTSGNTIYF
TRBJ2-6,.,TRBV13,CASSGGGSMNSGANVLTF
TRBJ2-5,TRBD2,TRBV2,CASSTGGDETQYF
TRBJ1-1,.,TRBV5-6,CASSLDYRGTEAFF
TRBJ1-6,.,TRBV9,CASTTGGGGLGSPLHF
TRBJ2-2,.,TRBV7-3,CASSSSGTFGGELFF
TRBJ2-5,.,TRBV5-1,CASSLAPRTAQETQYF
TRBJ1-1,.,TRBV4-2,CASSGPGGDTEAFF
TRBJ1-1,.,TRBV14,CASSHFSLRGRRNTEAFF
TRBJ1-2,TRBD1,TRBV5-4,CASSSSGTGVGGYTF
TRBJ2-3,.,TRBV29-1,CSSRARNKDDTQYF
TRBJ2-1,TRBD2,TRBV18,CASASGTSGGEQFF
TRBJ2-5,.,TRBV5-1,CASSLTLLQETQYF
TRBJ2-7,TRBD1,TRBV6-5,CASSGGQAYHEYF
TRBJ2-3,.,TRBV7-6,CASSLAQAGSPDTQYF
TRBJ1-5,TRBD1,TRBV7-9,CASSPILQGAGNQPQHF
TRBJ2-1,.,TRBV7-9,CASSLDRVPYNEQFF
TRBJ2-5,.,TRBV2,CASGAGETQYF
TRBJ1-1,.,TRBV30,CARGGTEAFF
TRBJ2-5,TRBD2,TRBV7-7,CASSLGAGQETQYF
TRBJ2-7,.,TRBV2,CASLGTFSYEQYF
TRBJ2-3,TRBD2,TRBV19,CASRNRGASGGASTDTQYF
TRBJ2-2,.,TRBV9,CASSVGYGRNTGELFF
TRBJ1-4,TRBD1,TRBV9,CASSGGTAPNEKLFF
TRBJ1-4,.,TRBV2,CASWGTATNEKLFF
TRBJ1-4,TRBD1,TRBV4-2,CASSQETGGYEKLFF
TRBJ2-5,TRBD1,TRBV5-1,CASSPRDSRGVTQYF
TRBJ2-7,.,TRBV4-1,CASSQAGDEQYF
TRBJ2-3,TRBD2,TRBV9,CASSVDPMGTSWNTQYF
TRBJ1-1,TRBD1,TRBV2,CASRLGTGSDTEAFF
TRBJ1-5,TRBD1,TRBV6-6,CASSPRTGGNQPQHF
TRBJ2-3,.,TRBV12-5,CASGPGLPGTQYF
TRBJ2-5,.,TRBV29-1,CSARHRREDVAQYF
TRBJ2-5,.,TRBV5-1,CASSPVRAWETQYF
TRBJ1-6,.,TRBV7-9,CASSPPVNSPLHF
TRBJ2-5,.,TRBV9,CASSVGQTMSETQYF